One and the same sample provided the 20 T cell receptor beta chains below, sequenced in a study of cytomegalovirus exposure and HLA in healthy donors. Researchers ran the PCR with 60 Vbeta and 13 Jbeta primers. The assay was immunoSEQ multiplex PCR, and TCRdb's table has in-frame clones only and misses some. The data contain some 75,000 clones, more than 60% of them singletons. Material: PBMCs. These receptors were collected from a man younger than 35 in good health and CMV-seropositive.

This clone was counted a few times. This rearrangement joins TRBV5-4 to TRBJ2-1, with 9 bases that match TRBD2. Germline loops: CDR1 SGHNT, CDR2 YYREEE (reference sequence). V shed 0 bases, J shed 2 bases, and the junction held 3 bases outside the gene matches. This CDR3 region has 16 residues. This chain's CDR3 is CASSLGLAAAYNEQFF. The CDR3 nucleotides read TGTGCCAGCAGCTTGGGACTAGCGGCCGCCTACAATGAGCAGTTCTTC. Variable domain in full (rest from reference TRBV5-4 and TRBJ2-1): ETGVTQSPTHLIKTRGQQVTLRCSSQSGHNTVSWYQQALGQGPQFIFQYYREEENGRGNFPPRFSGLQFPNYSSELNVNALELDDSALYLCASSLGLAAAYNEQFFGPGTRLTVL.

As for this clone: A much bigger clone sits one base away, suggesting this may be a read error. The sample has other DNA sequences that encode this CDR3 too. The CDR3 nucleotides are TGTGCCAGCAGTTTGGGAGGGAACACTGAAGCTTTCTTT. This gives the protein CASSLGGNTEAFF. V is TRBV27 and J is TRBJ1-1; D is undetermined. The CDR3 totals 13 residues. V was clipped by 3 bases and J by 1 base, with 6 bases between them. The germline V gene encodes CDR1 MNHEY and CDR2 SMNVEV (reference sequence).

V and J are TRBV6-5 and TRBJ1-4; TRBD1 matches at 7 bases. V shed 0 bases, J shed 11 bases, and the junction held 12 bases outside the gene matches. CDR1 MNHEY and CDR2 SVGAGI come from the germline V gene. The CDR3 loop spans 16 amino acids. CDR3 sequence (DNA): TGTGCCAGCAGTTACTCGGGGACAGTACAGCCGATGAAACTGTTTTTT. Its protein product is CASSYSGTVQPMKLFF.

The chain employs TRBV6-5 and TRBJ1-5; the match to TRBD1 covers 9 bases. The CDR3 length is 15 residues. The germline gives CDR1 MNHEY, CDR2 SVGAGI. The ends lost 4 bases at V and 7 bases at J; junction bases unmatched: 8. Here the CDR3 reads CASSSQGAGYQPQHF. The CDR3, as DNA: TGTGCCAGCAGTTCACAGGGGGCCGGATACCAGCCCCAGCATTTT.

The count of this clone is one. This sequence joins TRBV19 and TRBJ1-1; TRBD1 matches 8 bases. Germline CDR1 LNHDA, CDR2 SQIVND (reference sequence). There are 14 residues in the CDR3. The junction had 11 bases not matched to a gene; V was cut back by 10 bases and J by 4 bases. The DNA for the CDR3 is TGTGCCACCAAACAGGGGGGCACATTCACTGAAGCTTTCTTT. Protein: CATKQGGTFTEAFF.

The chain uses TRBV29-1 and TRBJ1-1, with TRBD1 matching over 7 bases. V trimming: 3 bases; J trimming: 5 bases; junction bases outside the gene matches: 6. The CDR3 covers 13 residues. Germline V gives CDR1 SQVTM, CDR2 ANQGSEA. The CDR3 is CSVDDRVSTEAFF. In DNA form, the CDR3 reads TGCAGCGTTGACGACAGGGTATCGACTGAAGCTTTCTTT.

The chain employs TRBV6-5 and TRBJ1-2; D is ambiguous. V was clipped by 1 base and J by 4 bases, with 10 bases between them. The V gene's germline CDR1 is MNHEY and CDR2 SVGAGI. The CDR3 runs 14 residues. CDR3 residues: CASSYLGGSYGYTF. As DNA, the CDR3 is TGTGCCAGCAGTTACTTGGGAGGGTCCTATGGCTACACCTTC.

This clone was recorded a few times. CDR3 sequence reads: CASIGPGGGEQFF. The CDR3 bases are TGTGCCAGCATCGGGCCGGGAGGGGGTGAGCAGTTCTTC. V gene TRBV6-1 combines with J gene TRBJ2-1, with 8 bases fitting TRBD2. The ends lost 7 bases at V and 9 bases at J; junction bases unmatched: 8. Looked up from germline, CDR1 is MNHNS and CDR2 is SASEGT. CDR3 size: 13 residues.

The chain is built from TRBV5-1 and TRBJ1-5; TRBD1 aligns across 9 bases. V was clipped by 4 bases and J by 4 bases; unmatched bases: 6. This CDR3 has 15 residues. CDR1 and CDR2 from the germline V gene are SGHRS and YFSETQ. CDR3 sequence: CASSPGTGSNQPQHF. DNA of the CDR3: TGCGCCAGCAGCCCAGGGACAGGGTCTAATCAGCCCCAGCATTTT.

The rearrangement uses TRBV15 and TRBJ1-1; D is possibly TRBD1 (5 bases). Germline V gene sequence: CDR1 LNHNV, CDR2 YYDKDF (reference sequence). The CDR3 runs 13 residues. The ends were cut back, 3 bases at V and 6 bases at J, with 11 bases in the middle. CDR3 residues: CATSRFRDSEAFF. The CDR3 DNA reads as TGTGCCACCAGCAGGTTCCGGGACTCTGAAGCTTTCTTT.

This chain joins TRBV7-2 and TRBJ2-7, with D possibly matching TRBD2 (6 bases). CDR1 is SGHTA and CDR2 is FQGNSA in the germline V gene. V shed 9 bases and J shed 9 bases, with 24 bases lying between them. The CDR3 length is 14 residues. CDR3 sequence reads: CARNSAGTSTGQYF. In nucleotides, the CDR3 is TGTGCCAGGAACTCTGCCGGGACTTCCACCGGGCAGTACTTC.

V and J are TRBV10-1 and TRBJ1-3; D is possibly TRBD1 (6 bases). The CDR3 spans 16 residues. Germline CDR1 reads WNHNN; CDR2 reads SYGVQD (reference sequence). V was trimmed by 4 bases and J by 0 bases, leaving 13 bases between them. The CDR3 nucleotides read TGCGCCAGCAGTGTAGGGGGACCGAACTCTGGAAACACCATATATTTT. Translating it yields CASSVGGPNSGNTIYF.

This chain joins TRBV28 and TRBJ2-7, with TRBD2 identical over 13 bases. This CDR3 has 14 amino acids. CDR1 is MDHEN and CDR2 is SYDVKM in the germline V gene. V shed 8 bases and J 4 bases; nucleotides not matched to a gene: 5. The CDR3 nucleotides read TGTGCCAGCGGACTAGCGGGAGCGGGGTACGAGCAGTACTTC. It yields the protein CASGLAGAGYEQYF.

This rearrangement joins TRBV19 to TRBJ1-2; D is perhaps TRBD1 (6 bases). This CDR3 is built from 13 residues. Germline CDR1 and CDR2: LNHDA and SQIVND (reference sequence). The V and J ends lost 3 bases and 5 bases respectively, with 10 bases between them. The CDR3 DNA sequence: TGTGCCAGTAGTATCCAGAGGGGGTATGGCTACACCTTC. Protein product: CASSIQRGYGYTF.

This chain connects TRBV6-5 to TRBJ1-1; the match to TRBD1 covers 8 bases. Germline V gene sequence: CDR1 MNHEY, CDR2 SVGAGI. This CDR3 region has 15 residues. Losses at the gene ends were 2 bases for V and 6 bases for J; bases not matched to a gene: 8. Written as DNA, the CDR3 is TGTGCCAGCAGTTACGGCGCAGGGGGCGAACCTGAAGCTTTCTTT. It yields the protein CASSYGAGGEPEAFF.

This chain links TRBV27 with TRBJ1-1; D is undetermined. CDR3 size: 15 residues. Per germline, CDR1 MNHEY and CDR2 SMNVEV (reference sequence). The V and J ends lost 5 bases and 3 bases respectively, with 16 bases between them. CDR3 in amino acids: CASSPEVGSYTEAFF. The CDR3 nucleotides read TGTGCCAGCAGTCCAGAGGTAGGTTCGTACACTGAAGCTTTCTTT.

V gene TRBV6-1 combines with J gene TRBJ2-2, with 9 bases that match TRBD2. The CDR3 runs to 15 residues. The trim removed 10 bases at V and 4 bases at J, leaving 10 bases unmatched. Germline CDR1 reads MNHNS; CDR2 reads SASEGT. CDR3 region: CATKAGGVGTGELFF. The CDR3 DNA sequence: TGTGCCACAAAAGCGGGGGGCGTTGGCACCGGGGAGCTGTTTTTT.

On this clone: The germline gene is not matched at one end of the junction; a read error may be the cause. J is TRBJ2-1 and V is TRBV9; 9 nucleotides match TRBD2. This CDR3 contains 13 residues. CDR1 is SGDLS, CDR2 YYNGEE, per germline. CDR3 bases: TGTGCCAGCAACGTAGCGGGAGTCTATGAGCAGTTCTTC. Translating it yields CASNVAGVYEQFF. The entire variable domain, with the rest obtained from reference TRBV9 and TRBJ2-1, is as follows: DSGVTQTPKHLITATGQRVTLRCSPRSGDLSVYWYQQSLDQGLQFLIQYYNGEERAKGNILERFSAQQFPDLHSELNLSSLELGDSALYFCASNVAGVYEQFFGPGTRLTVL.

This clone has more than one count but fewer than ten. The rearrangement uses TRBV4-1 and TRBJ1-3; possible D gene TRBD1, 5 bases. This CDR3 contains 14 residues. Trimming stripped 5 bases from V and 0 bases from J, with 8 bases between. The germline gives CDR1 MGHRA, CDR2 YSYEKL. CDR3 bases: TGCGCCAGCAGCGATGACAGCTCTGGAAACACCATATATTTT. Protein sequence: CASSDDSSGNTIYF.

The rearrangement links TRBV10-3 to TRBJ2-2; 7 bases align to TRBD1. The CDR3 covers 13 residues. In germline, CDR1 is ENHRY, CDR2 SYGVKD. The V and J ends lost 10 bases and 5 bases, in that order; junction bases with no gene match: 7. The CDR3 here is CATQGDLTGELFF. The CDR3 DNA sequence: TGTGCCACCCAGGGGGACCTGACCGGGGAGCTGTTTTTT.